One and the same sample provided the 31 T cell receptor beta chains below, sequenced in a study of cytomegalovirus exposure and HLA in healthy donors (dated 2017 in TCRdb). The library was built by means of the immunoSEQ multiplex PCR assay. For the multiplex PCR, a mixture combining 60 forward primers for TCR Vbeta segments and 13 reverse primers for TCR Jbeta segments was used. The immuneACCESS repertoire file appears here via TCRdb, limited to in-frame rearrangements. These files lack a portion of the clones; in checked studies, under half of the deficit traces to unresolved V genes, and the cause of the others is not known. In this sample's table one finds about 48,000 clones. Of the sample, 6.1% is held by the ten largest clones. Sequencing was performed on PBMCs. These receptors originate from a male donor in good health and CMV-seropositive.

This CDR3 is CASSLAVGHVYGYTF. CDR3 sequence (DNA): TGCGCCAGCAGCTTGGCCGTGGGGCACGTCTATGGCTACACCTTC. The chain has TRBV5-1 and TRBJ1-2; D may be TRBD1 (5 bases). The germline gives CDR1 SGHRS, CDR2 YFSETQ. The V and J ends lost 0 bases and 4 bases respectively, with 13 bases between them. This CDR3 comprises 15 residues.

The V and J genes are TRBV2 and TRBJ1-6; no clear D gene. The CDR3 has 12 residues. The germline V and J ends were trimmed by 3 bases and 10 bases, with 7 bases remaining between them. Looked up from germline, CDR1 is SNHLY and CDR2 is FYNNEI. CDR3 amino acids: CASSDGASPLHF. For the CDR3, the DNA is TGTGCCAGCAGTGATGGAGCGTCACCCCTCCACTTT.

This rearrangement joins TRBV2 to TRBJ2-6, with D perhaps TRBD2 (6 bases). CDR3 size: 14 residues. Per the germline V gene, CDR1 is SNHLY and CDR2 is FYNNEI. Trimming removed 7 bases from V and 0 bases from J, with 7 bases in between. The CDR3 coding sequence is TGTGCCAGCAACGGGGGCTCTGGGGCCAACGTCCTGACTTTC. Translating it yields CASNGGSGANVLTF.

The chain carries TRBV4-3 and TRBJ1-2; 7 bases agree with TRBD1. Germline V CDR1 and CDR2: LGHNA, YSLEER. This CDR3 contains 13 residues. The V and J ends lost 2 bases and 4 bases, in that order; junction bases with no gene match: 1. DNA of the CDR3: TGCGCCAGCAGCCAACAGGGGGTCTATGGCTACACCTTC. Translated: CASSQQGVYGYTF.

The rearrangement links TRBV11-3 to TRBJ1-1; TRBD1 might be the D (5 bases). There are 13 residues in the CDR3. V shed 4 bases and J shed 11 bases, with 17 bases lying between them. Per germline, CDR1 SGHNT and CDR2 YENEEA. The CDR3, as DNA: TGTGCCAGCAGCTCCTCGACAGCCACCGAGGCTTTCTTT. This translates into CASSSSTATEAFF.

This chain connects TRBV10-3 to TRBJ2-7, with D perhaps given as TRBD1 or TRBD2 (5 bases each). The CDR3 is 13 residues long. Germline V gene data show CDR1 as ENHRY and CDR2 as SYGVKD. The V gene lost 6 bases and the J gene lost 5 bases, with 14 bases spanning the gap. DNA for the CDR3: TGTGCCATCAGAGAGGGGCAGGTGGACGAGCAGTACTTC. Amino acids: CAIREGQVDEQYF.

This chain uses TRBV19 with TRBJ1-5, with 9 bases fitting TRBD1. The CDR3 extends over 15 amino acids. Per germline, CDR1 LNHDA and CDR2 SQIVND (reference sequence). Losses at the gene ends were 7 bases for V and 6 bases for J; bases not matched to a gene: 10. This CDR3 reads CASNPQGAGGQPQHF. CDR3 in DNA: TGTGCCAGTAATCCACAGGGGGCGGGAGGTCAGCCCCAGCATTTT.

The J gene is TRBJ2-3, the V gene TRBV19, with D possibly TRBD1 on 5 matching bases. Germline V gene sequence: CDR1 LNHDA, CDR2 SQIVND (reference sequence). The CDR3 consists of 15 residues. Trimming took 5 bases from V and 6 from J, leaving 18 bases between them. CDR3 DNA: TGTGCCAGTAGTGCACCGGGCTCATCAGGGGATACGCAGTATTTT. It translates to CASSAPGSSGDTQYF.

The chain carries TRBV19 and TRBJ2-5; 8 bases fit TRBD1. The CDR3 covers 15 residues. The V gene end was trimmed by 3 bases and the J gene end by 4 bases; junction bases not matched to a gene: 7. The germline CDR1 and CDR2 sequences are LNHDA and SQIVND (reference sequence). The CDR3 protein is CASSMDRTGPETQYF. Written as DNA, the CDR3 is TGTGCCAGTAGTATGGACCGGACAGGGCCAGAGACCCAGTACTTC.

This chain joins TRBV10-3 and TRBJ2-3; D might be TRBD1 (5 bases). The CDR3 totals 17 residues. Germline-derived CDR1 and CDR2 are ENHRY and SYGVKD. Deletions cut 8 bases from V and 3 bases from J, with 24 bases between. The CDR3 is CAISQGGRIVGTDTQYF. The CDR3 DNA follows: TGTGCCATCTCCCAGGGTGGAAGGATCGTGGGGACAGATACGCAGTATTTT.

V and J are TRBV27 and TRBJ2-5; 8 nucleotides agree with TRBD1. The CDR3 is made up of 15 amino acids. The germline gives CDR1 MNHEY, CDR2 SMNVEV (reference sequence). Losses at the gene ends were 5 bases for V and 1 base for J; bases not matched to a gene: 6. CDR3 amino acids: CASSTTGAIQETQYF. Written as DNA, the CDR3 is TGTGCCAGCAGTACGACAGGGGCGATCCAAGAGACCCAGTACTTC.

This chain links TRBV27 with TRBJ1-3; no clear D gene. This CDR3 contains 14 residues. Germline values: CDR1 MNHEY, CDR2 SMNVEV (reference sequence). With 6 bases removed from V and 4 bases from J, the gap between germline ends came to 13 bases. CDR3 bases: TGTGCCAGCAGCCGAGCTGGGAGCGGAAACACCATATATTTT. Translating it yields CASSRAGSGNTIYF.

For the CDR3, the DNA is TGTGCCAGCAGCGTCCCCCCGGGGCGGGGATCTTTCAATGAGCAGTTCTTC. Translating gives CASSVPPGRGSFNEQFF. The chain combines TRBV5-4 with TRBJ2-1; D might be TRBD2 (6 bases). The germline V and J ends were trimmed by 4 bases and 6 bases, with 23 bases remaining between them. Per the germline V gene, CDR1 is SGHNT and CDR2 is YYREEE (reference sequence). The CDR3 runs 17 residues.

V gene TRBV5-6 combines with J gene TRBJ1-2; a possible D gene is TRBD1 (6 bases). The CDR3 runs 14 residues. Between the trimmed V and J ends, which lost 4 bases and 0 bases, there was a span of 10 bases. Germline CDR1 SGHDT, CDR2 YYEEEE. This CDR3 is CASSTGLANYGYTF. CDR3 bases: TGTGCCAGCAGCACAGGGTTAGCTAACTATGGCTACACCTTC.

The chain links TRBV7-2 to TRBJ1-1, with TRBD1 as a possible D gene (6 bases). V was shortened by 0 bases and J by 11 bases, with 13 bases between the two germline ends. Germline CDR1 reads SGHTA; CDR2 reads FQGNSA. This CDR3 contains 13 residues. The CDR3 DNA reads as TGTGCCAGCAGCTTAGCCATACAGGGTATGGCTTTCTTT. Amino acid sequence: CASSLAIQGMAFF.

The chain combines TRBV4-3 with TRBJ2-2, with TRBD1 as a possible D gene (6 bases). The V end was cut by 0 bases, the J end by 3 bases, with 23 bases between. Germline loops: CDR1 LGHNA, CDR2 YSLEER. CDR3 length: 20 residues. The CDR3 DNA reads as TGCGCCAGCAGCCAAGATCTTGCACGGGCAGGGGATGGGCACACCGGGGAGCTGTTTTTT. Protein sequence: CASSQDLARAGDGHTGELFF.

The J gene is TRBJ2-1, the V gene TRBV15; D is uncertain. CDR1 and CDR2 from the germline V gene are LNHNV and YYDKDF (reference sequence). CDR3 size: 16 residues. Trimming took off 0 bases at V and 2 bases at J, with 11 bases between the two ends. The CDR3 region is CATSRESLNPYNEQFF. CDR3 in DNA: TGTGCCACCAGCAGAGAGAGCTTAAACCCCTACAATGAGCAGTTCTTC.

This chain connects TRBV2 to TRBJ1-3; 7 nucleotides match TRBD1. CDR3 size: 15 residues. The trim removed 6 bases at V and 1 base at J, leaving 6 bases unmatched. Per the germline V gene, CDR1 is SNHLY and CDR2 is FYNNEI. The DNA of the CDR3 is TGTGCCAGCAGGCGACAGGGAGGTTCTGGAAACACCATATATTTT. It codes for CASRRQGGSGNTIYF.

The CDR3 reads CASSQEYEGQQNTEAFF. The DNA for the CDR3 is TGCGCCAGCAGCCAAGAGTATGAGGGACAACAGAACACTGAAGCTTTCTTT. The V call is TRBV4-3, the J call TRBJ1-1; TRBD1 is a possible D gene (6 bases). This CDR3 comprises 17 residues. Trimming took off 0 bases at V and 1 base at J, with 15 bases between the two ends. The V gene's germline CDR1 is LGHNA and CDR2 YSLEER.

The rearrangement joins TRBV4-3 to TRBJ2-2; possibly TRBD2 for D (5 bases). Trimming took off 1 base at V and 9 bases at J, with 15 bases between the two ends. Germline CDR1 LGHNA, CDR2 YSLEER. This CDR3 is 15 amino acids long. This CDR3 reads CASSQGGMGSRELFF. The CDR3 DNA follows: TGCGCCAGCAGCCAAGGAGGGATGGGCTCCCGGGAGCTGTTTTTT.

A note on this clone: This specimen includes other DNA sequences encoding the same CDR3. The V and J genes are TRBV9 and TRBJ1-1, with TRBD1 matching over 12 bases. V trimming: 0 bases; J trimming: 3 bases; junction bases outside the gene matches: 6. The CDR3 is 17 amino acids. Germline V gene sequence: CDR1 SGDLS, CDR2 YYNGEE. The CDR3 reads CASSVEGQGALDTEAFF. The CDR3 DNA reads TGTGCCAGCAGCGTAGAGGGACAGGGGGCTTTAGACACTGAAGCTTTCTTT.

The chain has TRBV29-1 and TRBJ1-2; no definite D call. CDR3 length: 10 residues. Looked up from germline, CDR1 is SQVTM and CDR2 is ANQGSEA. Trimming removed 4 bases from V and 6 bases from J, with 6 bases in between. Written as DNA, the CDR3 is TGCAGCGTTGCCGGGGATGGCTACACCTTC. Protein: CSVAGDGYTF.

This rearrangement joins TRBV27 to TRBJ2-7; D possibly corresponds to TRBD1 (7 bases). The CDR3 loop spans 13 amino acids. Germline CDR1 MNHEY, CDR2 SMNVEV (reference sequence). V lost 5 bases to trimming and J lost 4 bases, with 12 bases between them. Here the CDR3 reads CASSPGGWYEQYF. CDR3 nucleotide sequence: TGTGCCAGCAGTCCAGGGGGGTGGTACGAGCAGTACTTC.

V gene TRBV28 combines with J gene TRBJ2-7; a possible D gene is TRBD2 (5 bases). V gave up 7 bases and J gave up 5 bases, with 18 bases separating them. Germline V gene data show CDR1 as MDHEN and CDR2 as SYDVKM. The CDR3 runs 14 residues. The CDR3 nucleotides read TGTGCCAGCACCCCCCCGAGGGATCGCCACGAGCAGTACTTC. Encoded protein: CASTPPRDRHEQYF.

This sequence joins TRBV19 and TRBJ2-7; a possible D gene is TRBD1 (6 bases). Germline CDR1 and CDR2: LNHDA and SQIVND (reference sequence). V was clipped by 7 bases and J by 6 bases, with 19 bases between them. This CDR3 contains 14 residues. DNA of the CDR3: TGTGCCAGTAAGGGGGAACATCCCCTAAGCGAGCAGTACTTC. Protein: CASKGEHPLSEQYF.

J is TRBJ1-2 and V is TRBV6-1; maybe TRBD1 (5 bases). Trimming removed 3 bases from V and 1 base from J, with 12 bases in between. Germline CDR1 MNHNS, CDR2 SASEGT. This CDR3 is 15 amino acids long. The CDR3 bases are TGTGCCAGCAGTGATGTGACAGTTCTTAACTATGGCTACACCTTC. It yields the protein CASSDVTVLNYGYTF.

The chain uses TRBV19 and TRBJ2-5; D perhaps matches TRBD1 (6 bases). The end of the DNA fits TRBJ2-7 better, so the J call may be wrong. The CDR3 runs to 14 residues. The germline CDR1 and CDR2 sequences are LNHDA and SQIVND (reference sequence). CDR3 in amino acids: CASSPTGLSYEQYF. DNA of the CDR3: TGTGCCAGTAGTCCGACAGGCCTCTCCTACGAGCAGTACTTC.

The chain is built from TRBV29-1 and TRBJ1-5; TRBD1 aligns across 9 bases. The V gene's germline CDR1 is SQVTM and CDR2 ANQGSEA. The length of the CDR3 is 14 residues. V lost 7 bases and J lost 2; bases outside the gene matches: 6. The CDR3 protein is CSALTGGGNQPQHF. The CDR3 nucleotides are TGCAGCGCTCTGACAGGGGGAGGCAATCAGCCCCAGCATTTT.

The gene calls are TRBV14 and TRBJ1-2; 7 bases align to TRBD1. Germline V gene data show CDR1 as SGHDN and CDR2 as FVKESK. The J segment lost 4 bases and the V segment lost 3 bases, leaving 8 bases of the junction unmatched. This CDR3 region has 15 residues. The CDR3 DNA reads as TGTGCCAGCAGCCAGGAGACAGGGCCCCTCTATGGCTACACCTTC. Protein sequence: CASSQETGPLYGYTF.

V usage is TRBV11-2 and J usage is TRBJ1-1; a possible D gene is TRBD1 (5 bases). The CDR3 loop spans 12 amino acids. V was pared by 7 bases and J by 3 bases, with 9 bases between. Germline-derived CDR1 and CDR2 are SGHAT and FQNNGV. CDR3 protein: CASTTGYTEAFF. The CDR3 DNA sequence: TGTGCCAGCACCACAGGATACACTGAAGCTTTCTTT.

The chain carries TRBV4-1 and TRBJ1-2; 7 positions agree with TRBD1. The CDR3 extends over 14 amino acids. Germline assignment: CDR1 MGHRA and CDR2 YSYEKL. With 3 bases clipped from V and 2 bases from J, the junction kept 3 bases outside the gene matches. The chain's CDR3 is CASSQGDSNYGYTF. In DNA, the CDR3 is TGCGCCAGCAGCCAGGGGGACAGCAACTATGGCTACACCTTC.